Each of the 28 T cell receptor beta chains below was sequenced from the same sample in a study of T cells in Graves' hyperthyroidism and ophthalmopathy (dated by TCRdb to the late 2010s). Preparation of the library involved multiplex PCR. The sample was run on an Illumina HiSeq 2000. The TCR beta CDR3 regions were amplified from the RNA transcripts. The first round of RT-PCR for the TCR CDR3 was performed with the HTBI primer set and the Qiagen OneStep RT-PCR kit. Starting from the raw public reads, TCRdb applied fastp trimming at Q25, assembled clones with MiXCR and retained in-frame beta chains. CDR3 protein sequences are deduplicated, and each keeps its most common genes and DNA. Within this sample are more than 350,000 distinct CDR3 sequences, with under 15% of them counted one time only. In total, the top ten clones hold over 25% of the sample. Sequences were obtained from blood. These receptors were taken from a woman aged 25 to 39 with Graves' hyperthyroidism.

Many counts were recorded for this clonotype. The CDR3 is CASSLRPGVATIYF. CDR3 bases: TGTGCCAGCAGTTTAAGACCGGGAGTTGCCACCATATATTTT. This sequence joins TRBV28 and TRBJ1-3; D remains unclear. Germline V CDR1 and CDR2: MDHEN, SYDVKM. This CDR3 spans 14 amino acids. Trimming shortened V by 2 bases and J by 9 bases, and 14 bases separated the two germline ends. Drawing the rest from reference TRBV28 and TRBJ1-3, the complete variable domain is DVKVTQSSRYLVKRTGEKVFLECVQDMDHENMFWYRQDPGLGLRLIYFSYDVKMKEKGDIPEGYSVSREKKERFSLILESASTNQTSMYLCASSLRPGVATIYFGEGSWLTVV.

This clonotype was observed many times. V gene TRBV20-1 combines with J gene TRBJ2-7; D remains unclear. Trimming cost V 4 bases and J 7 bases, with 20 bases left between them. The germline gives CDR1 DFQATT, CDR2 SNEGSKA (reference sequence). This CDR3 is 14 amino acids long. The CDR3 spells CSAKIGPIPKEQYF. The CDR3 DNA reads as TGCAGTGCTAAGATTGGACCGATTCCTAAGGAGCAGTACTTC.

The chain is built from TRBV12-3 or TRBV12-4 and TRBJ2-2; a possible D gene is TRBD1 (6 bases). There are 12 residues in the CDR3. V was pared by 5 bases and J by 6 bases, with 7 bases between. CDR3 DNA sequence: TGTGCCAGCAGTCAGGGGTCCGGGGAGCTGTTTTTT. It specifies CASSQGSGELFF.

This clonotype was detected a few times. The rearrangement uses TRBV6-1 and TRBJ2-7; 11 nucleotides match TRBD1. V trimming: 6 bases; J trimming: 6 bases; junction bases outside the gene matches: 10. The CDR3 is made up of 15 amino acids. Germline V gene lookup returns CDR1 MNHNS and CDR2 SASEGT. The CDR3 DNA reads as TGTGCCAGCAGATATTGTCCCGGGACAGGGGGCGAGCAGTACTTC. Amino acid sequence: CASRYCPGTGGEQYF.

This clonotype was counted only a few times. The chain couples TRBV28 to TRBJ2-1; TRBD1 aligns across 7 bases. Germline CDR1 and CDR2: MDHEN and SYDVKM. The CDR3 length is 15 residues. V was pared by 6 bases and J by 0 bases, with 5 bases of the junction left unmatched. CDR3 in amino acids: CASRETGRSYNEQFF. The CDR3 nucleotides are TGTGCCAGCAGGGAGACAGGGCGCTCCTACAATGAGCAGTTCTTC.

The chain couples TRBV20-1 to TRBJ2-3, with TRBD1 matching over 8 bases. CDR1 is DFQATT, CDR2 SNEGSKA, per germline (reference sequence). The V segment lost 3 bases and the J segment 0 bases; nucleotides outside the gene matches: 5. The CDR3 spans 15 residues. The CDR3 DNA is TGCAGTGCTAGGGACAGGGTCCTTAGCACAGATACGCAGTATTTT. Its protein product is CSARDRVLSTDTQYF.

The chain links TRBV19 to TRBJ2-3, with 10 bases fitting TRBD1. V shed 6 bases, J shed 4 bases, and the junction held 7 bases outside the gene matches. Germline V gene sequence: CDR1 LNHDA, CDR2 SQIVND (reference sequence). This CDR3 spans 15 amino acids. CDR3 loop: CASRRTGGIPDTQYF. The CDR3 nucleotides read TGTGCCAGTAGACGGACAGGGGGTATACCAGATACGCAGTATTTT.

The chain carries TRBV12-3 or TRBV12-4 and TRBJ1-3; the D gene is possibly TRBD1 (5 bases). The CDR3 loop spans 15 amino acids. Trimming removed 4 bases from V and 0 bases from J, with 10 bases in between. The CDR3 sequence: CASSYRGPSGNTIYF. The CDR3 region has the DNA TGTGCCAGCAGTTACCGGGGACCCTCTGGAAACACCATATATTTT.

To note about this clonotype: Possible read error: a much larger clone is one base away. The V gene is TRBV3-1, the J gene TRBJ2-1, with 7 bases fitting TRBD2. The CDR3 runs 17 residues. CDR1 LGHDT and CDR2 YNNKEL come from the germline V gene (reference sequence). The DNA for the CDR3 is TGTGCCAGCAGCCCCAGGTCACTAGCGCAAATCTACAATGAGCAGCTCTTC. Translation: CASSPRSLAQIYNEQLF.

This clonotype was seen ten or more times. J is TRBJ1-2 and V is TRBV28; D may be TRBD1 (5 bases). V was shortened by 3 bases and J by 3 bases, with 14 bases between the two germline ends. CDR1 is MDHEN, CDR2 SYDVKM, per germline. This CDR3 has 15 amino acids. The CDR3 bases are TGTGCCAGCAGTTTGACAGACTACAGTTACTATGGCTACACCTTC. It codes for CASSLTDYSYYGYTF.

V is TRBV19 and J is TRBJ1-1; 8 bases align to TRBD1. Losses at the gene ends were 3 bases for V and 2 bases for J; bases not matched to a gene: 5. CDR1 and CDR2 from the germline V gene are LNHDA and SQIVND (reference sequence). CDR3 length: 15 residues. CDR3 in DNA: TGTGCCAGTAGTATCTTCGGACAGGGCAACACTGAAGCTTTCTTT. Translation: CASSIFGQGNTEAFF.

The chain employs TRBV2 and TRBJ2-1; maybe TRBD2 (6 bases). The CDR3 has 15 amino acids. Germline V gives CDR1 SNHLY, CDR2 FYNNEI. With 4 bases removed from V and 4 bases from J, the gap between germline ends came to 14 bases. CDR3 residues: CASSGGMSGYNEQFF. The CDR3 DNA reads as TGTGCCAGCAGTGGCGGGATGTCGGGATACAATGAGCAGTTCTTC.

A few counts support this clonotype. A much more abundant neighbour one base away suggests this may be a read error. V gene TRBV12-3 or TRBV12-4 combines with J gene TRBJ2-7; 10 bases fit TRBD2. CDR3 length: 15 amino acids. The CDR3 DNA sequence: TGTGCCAGCAGCCCACTAGCGGGACACTCCCACGAGCAGTACTTC. It translates to CASSPLAGHSHEQYF.

This clonotype was found many times. This sequence joins TRBV12-3 or TRBV12-4 and TRBJ1-5, with D possibly TRBD1 on 6 matching bases. The length of the CDR3 is 15 residues. Trimming removed 6 bases from V and 5 bases from J, with 17 bases in between. DNA of the CDR3: TGTGCCAGCAGGGCGGACAGCGGCCTCGATCAGCCCCAGCATTTT. Translation gives CASRADSGLDQPQHF.

In this sample, this clonotype turned up many times. The rearrangement joins TRBV9 to TRBJ1-2; TRBD1 is a possible D gene (5 bases). CDR1 is SGDLS, CDR2 YYNGEE, per germline. This CDR3 has 13 amino acids. Trimming took 3 bases from V and 4 from J, leaving 10 bases between them. The CDR3 loop is CASSAQGSYGYTF. In DNA form, the CDR3 reads TGTGCCAGCAGCGCCCAGGGTAGCTATGGCTACACCTTC.

At least ten counts were recorded for this clonotype. The chain joins TRBV3-1 to TRBJ1-5; D not resolved. This CDR3 contains 15 residues. The germline gives CDR1 LGHDT, CDR2 YNNKEL (reference sequence). With 4 bases removed from V and 3 bases from J, the gap between germline ends came to 13 bases. The CDR3, as DNA: TGTGCCAGCAGCCTCGGGCCGCTCCTCAATCAGCCCCAGCATTTT. As protein: CASSLGPLLNQPQHF.

This clonotype has ten or more counts. For the CDR3, the DNA is TGTGCCAGCAGTGAAGCATACACAAGGGGGCAAGAGACCCAGTACTTC. As protein: CASSEAYTRGQETQYF. The genes are TRBV6-1 and TRBJ2-5, with D possibly TRBD1 on 6 matching bases. The CDR3 is 16 residues long. Germline V gene data show CDR1 as MNHNS and CDR2 as SASEGT. V was clipped by 0 bases and J by 2 bases, with 13 bases between them.

Only a few counts were recorded for this clonotype. CDR3 nucleotide sequence: TGCAGTGCTAGAGATCGACCCGGAAATAGCAATCAGCCCCAGCATTTT. Protein: CSARDRPGNSNQPQHF. The chain is built from TRBV20-1 and TRBJ1-5; D ambiguous. The ends were cut back, 0 bases at V and 0 bases at J, with 12 bases in the middle. CDR3 length equals 16 residues. CDR1 is DFQATT, CDR2 SNEGSKA, per germline (reference sequence).

Only a few counts were recorded for this clonotype. The chain links TRBV28 to TRBJ2-1; 13 nucleotides align to TRBD2. Per germline, CDR1 MDHEN and CDR2 SYDVKM. The CDR3 spans 20 residues. V dropped 7 bases and J dropped 6; count of bases not matched to a gene: 21. This CDR3 reads CASTLQGLAGKSSVCNEQFF. In DNA, the CDR3 is TGTGCCAGCACCCTCCAGGGACTAGCGGGAAAGAGTAGTGTCTGCAATGAGCAGTTCTTC.

The gene calls are TRBV20-1 and TRBJ1-2; no clear D gene. CDR1 and CDR2 from the germline V gene are DFQATT and SNEGSKA (reference sequence). V was clipped by 2 bases and J by 2 bases, with 9 bases between them. This CDR3 contains 13 residues. CDR3 region: CSARKGMNYGYTF. The CDR3 bases are TGCAGTGCTAGAAAGGGAATGAACTATGGCTACACCTTC.

This clonotype showed up many times. This chain uses TRBV15 with TRBJ1-2; 9 nucleotides line up with TRBD1. The length of the CDR3 is 17 residues. Germline assignment: CDR1 LNHNV and CDR2 YYDKDF (reference sequence). Trimming removed 0 bases from V and 2 bases from J; junction bases left unmatched: 7. The CDR3 region is CATSREGGQGRNYGYTF. The CDR3 nucleotides are TGTGCCACCAGCAGAGAGGGGGGACAGGGCAGAAACTATGGCTACACCTTC.

This clonotype was counted at least ten times. The chain has TRBV3-1 and TRBJ2-6; D call uncertain. Per the germline V gene, CDR1 is LGHDT and CDR2 is YNNKEL (reference sequence). The CDR3 covers 18 residues. V shed 0 bases and J shed 2 bases, with 14 bases lying between them. The CDR3 nucleotides read TGTGCCAGCAGCCAAGAAGGGTTTATTTCTGCTGGGGCCAACGTCCTGACTTTC. Encoded protein: CASSQEGFISAGANVLTF.

This chain connects TRBV27 to TRBJ2-3; TRBD1 aligns across 7 bases. The CDR3 loop spans 18 amino acids. Germline V gives CDR1 MNHEY, CDR2 SMNVEV (reference sequence). The V and J ends lost 4 bases and 4 bases, in that order; junction bases with no gene match: 17. The chain's CDR3 is CASSSPTGRLITADTQYF. The DNA of the CDR3 is TGTGCCAGCAGTTCACCGACAGGGCGGCTAATCACAGCAGATACGCAGTATTTT.

This clonotype was seen a handful of times. The J gene is TRBJ2-1, the V gene TRBV18; 7 bases agree with TRBD2. The J segment lost 5 bases and the V segment lost 0 bases, leaving 7 bases of the junction unmatched. The CDR3 is 16 residues long. Germline CDR1 KGHSH, CDR2 LQKENI. Here the CDR3 reads CASSPPGGRAHNEQFF. The CDR3 DNA follows: TGTGCCAGCTCACCACCCGGAGGGAGGGCCCACAATGAGCAGTTCTTC.

The chain employs TRBV28 and TRBJ1-4; D is perhaps TRBD1 (5 bases). V lost 6 bases and J 10 bases, leaving 15 bases between the germline ends. The germline CDR1 and CDR2 sequences are MDHEN and SYDVKM. CDR3 length: 13 amino acids. Written as DNA, the CDR3 is TGTGCCAGCAGCCCTCCCGGTGGGGGAAAACTGTTTTTT. Its translation: CASSPPGGGKLFF.

Many counts were recorded for this clonotype. The genes are TRBV6-5 and TRBJ1-1; maybe TRBD1 (5 bases). V dropped 2 bases and J dropped 0 bases, with 22 bases sitting between them. CDR3 length equals 19 residues. Germline CDR1 reads MNHEY; CDR2 reads SVGAGI. CDR3 amino acids: CASSYRDGGLGGMNTEAFF. The CDR3 nucleotides are TGTGCCAGCAGTTACCGGGACGGTGGCCTGGGGGGGATGAACACTGAAGCTTTCTTT.

This clonotype came up many times. The rearrangement uses TRBV12-3 or TRBV12-4 and TRBJ1-2; 10 bases are a match to TRBD1. Losses at the gene ends were 6 bases for V and 4 bases for J; bases not matched to a gene: 11. This CDR3 has 16 residues. CDR3 nucleotides: TGTGCCAGCAGCATTACCGGGGGACAGGGGCCCTATGGCTACACCTTC. This encodes CASSITGGQGPYGYTF.

This clonotype showed up many times. This rearrangement joins TRBV6-1 to TRBJ2-2; 11 nucleotides align to TRBD2. Per germline, CDR1 MNHNS and CDR2 SASEGT. J lost 5 bases, V lost 9 bases, and 11 bases had no gene match. This CDR3 has 16 amino acids. As DNA, the CDR3 is TGTGCCAGTACAGGTAGCGGGAGGGAAAGAACCGGGGAGCTGTTTTTT. Amino acids: CASTGSGRERTGELFF.